The 27 T cell receptor beta chains below come from one sample, sequenced in a study of neurological immune-mediated disorders. Each CDR3 protein is one row after TCRdb ran MiXCR on the 5' RACE reads. The repertoire has about 59,000 distinct CDR3 sequences, 3% to 4% of them found once; the top ten carry 3.1%. The sample comprised PBMCs. The receptors originated from a woman aged 30 to 39 with multiple sclerosis.

This clonotype has ten or more counts. The chain is built from TRBV12-3 or TRBV12-4 and TRBJ2-7; 9 nucleotides agree with TRBD1. This CDR3 region has 14 residues. The junction had 12 bases not matched to a gene; V was cut back by 6 bases and J by 9 bases. In DNA, the CDR3 is TGTGCCAGCAGCCAACAGGGGGCCGCCGAGGGGCAGTACTTC. Translating gives CASSQQGAAEGQYF.

This clonotype was detected ten times or more. The V and J genes are TRBV5-1 and TRBJ1-5; no definite D call. V gave up 0 bases and J gave up 7 bases, with 8 bases separating them. The CDR3 runs to 13 residues. The germline V gene has CDR1 SGHRS and CDR2 YFSETQ. The CDR3 sequence is CASSLGPGQPQHF. DNA of the CDR3: TGCGCCAGCAGCTTGGGTCCCGGGCAGCCCCAGCATTTT.

This clonotype was found many times. CDR3 in amino acids: CASSLAATSYNEQFF. The CDR3 DNA reads as TGCGCCAGCAGCTTGGCGGCTACCTCCTACAATGAGCAGTTCTTC. The chain uses TRBV5-1 and TRBJ2-1; no definite D call. The CDR3 is 15 residues long. CDR1 SGHRS and CDR2 YFSETQ come from the germline V gene. V was trimmed by 0 bases and J by 0 bases, leaving 7 bases between them. The full variable domain, its missing parts supplied by reference TRBV5-1 and TRBJ2-1, is KAGVTQTPRYLIKTRGQQVTLSCSPISGHRSVSWYQQTPGQGLQFLFEYFSETQRNKGNFPGRFSGRQFSNSRSEMNVSTLELGDSALYLCASSLAATSYNEQFFGPGTRLTVL.

The chain uses TRBV6-5 and TRBJ1-6; D might be TRBD1 (5 bases). This CDR3 region has 16 residues. V was clipped by 4 bases and J by 7 bases, with 17 bases between them. Germline CDR1 reads MNHEY; CDR2 reads SVGAGI. The CDR3 sequence: CASSSSRGLLNSPLHF. The CDR3 DNA reads as TGTGCCAGCAGTTCCAGTAGGGGCTTGCTAAATTCACCCCTCCACTTT.

This clonotype has a count of ten or more. The rearrangement joins TRBV24-1 to TRBJ2-4; D is possibly TRBD1 or TRBD2 (5 bases each). V lost 3 bases and J lost 1, with 12 bases in between. This CDR3 is built from 16 residues. Germline V gene lookup returns CDR1 KGHDR and CDR2 SFDVKD. Written as DNA, the CDR3 is TGTGCCACCAGTGATCCCCGGGGACCCGCCAAAAACATTCAGTACTTC. It specifies CATSDPRGPAKNIQYF.

This clonotype has ten or more counts. The V and J genes are TRBV27 and TRBJ1-1; 8 bases line up with TRBD1. Germline V lookup: CDR1 MNHEY, CDR2 SMNVEV (reference sequence). This CDR3 region has 14 residues. After removal of 1 base from V and 10 bases from J, the junction contained 8 bases not matched to a gene. CDR3 region: CASSLWAGGLLAFF. The CDR3 DNA reads as TGTGCCAGCAGTTTATGGGCAGGGGGCTTGTTAGCTTTCTTT.

This clonotype has ten or more counts. The chain joins TRBV3-1 to TRBJ1-4; no clear D gene. The CDR3 contains 14 residues. CDR1 and CDR2 from the germline V gene are LGHDT and YNNKEL (reference sequence). V shed 4 bases and J shed 5 bases, with 11 bases lying between them. The CDR3 here is CASSLGILNEKLFF. The CDR3 nucleotides are TGTGCCAGCAGCCTTGGGATCTTAAATGAAAAACTGTTTTTT.

This clonotype was counted at least ten times. The chain uses TRBV5-6 and TRBJ2-1, with D uncertain. The CDR3 spans 14 residues. The germline CDR1 and CDR2 sequences are SGHDT and YYEEEE. Deletions cut 0 bases from V and 5 bases from J, with 9 bases between. CDR3 protein: CASSLAVKHNEQFF. Written as DNA, the CDR3 is TGTGCCAGCAGCTTGGCCGTAAAGCACAATGAGCAGTTCTTC.

This chain connects TRBV7-2 to TRBJ2-1, with 7 bases that match TRBD2. Germline values: CDR1 SGHTA, CDR2 FQGNSA. The CDR3 loop spans 14 amino acids. V lost 7 bases to trimming and J lost 2 bases; unmatched junction nucleotides: 5. As DNA, the CDR3 is TGTGCCAGCACCGGTGGGAGGGCCTACAATGAGCAGTTCTTC. It encodes CASTGGRAYNEQFF.

This clonotype was observed many times. The chain links TRBV14 to TRBJ1-5; no definite D call. Germline assignment: CDR1 SGHDN and CDR2 FVKESK. Trimming stripped 3 bases from V and 4 bases from J, with 7 bases between. This CDR3 has 13 residues. This CDR3 is CASSQGLNQPQHF. CDR3 nucleotide sequence: TGTGCCAGCAGCCAGGGGTTGAATCAGCCCCAGCATTTT.

In its sample, this clonotype was seen many times. This rearrangement joins TRBV5-1 to TRBJ1-1, with 9 bases fitting TRBD1. Germline V gives CDR1 SGHRS, CDR2 YFSETQ. V lost 2 bases and J lost 5; bases outside the gene matches: 7. The length of the CDR3 is 15 residues. The CDR3 here is CASSFRTGADTEAFF. DNA of the CDR3: TGCGCCAGCAGCTTCCGGACAGGGGCAGATACTGAAGCTTTCTTT.

At least ten counts were recorded for this clonotype. The gene calls are TRBV20-1 and TRBJ1-1, with D unresolved. Trimming took 3 bases from V and 10 from J, leaving 18 bases between them. This CDR3 contains 13 residues. CDR1 DFQATT and CDR2 SNEGSKA come from the germline V gene (reference sequence). The CDR3 region is CSASRTPTTPAFF. CDR3 nucleotides: TGCAGTGCTAGCCGTACACCGACCACTCCAGCTTTCTTT.

Concerning this clonotype itself: A single base separates this from a much larger clone, so it may be a read error. J is TRBJ2-6 and V is TRBV27; tentative D call: TRBD1 (5 bases). The CDR3 consists of 13 residues. Germline assignment: CDR1 MNHEY and CDR2 SMNVEV (reference sequence). The CDR3: CASSRSGAKVLTF. For the CDR3, the DNA is TGTGCCAGCAGTCGCTCTGGGGCCAAAGTCCTGACTTTC.

This clonotype appeared many times. V usage is TRBV20-1 and J usage is TRBJ2-1, with unresolved D. CDR1 is DFQATT and CDR2 is SNEGSKA in the germline V gene (reference sequence). With 1 base removed from V and 7 bases from J, the gap between germline ends came to 8 bases. The CDR3 is made up of 12 amino acids. This chain's CDR3 is CSARGVANEQFF. The CDR3 DNA follows: TGCAGTGCTAGAGGCGTCGCGAATGAGCAGTTCTTC.

This clonotype occurred a few times. A junction boundary mismatches the germline segment, possibly from a read error. The chain combines TRBV24-1 with TRBJ1-5; 7 bases are shared with TRBD1. The CDR3 extends over 15 amino acids. The germline V gene has CDR1 KGHDR and CDR2 SFDVKD. The CDR3 DNA reads as TGTGCCACCAGTGACCCGGGACAGCCTCATCAGCCCCAGAATTTT. It is translated as CATSDPGQPHQPQNF.

Many counts were recorded for this clonotype. J is TRBJ2-1 and V is TRBV10-3; 7 bases fit TRBD1. The V gene's germline CDR1 is ENHRY and CDR2 SYGVKD. The CDR3 sequence is 14 residues long. After removal of 6 bases from V and 7 bases from J, the junction contained 9 bases not matched to a gene. CDR3 region: CAISQGDKGNEQFF. In DNA, the CDR3 is TGTGCCATCAGCCAGGGGGATAAAGGGAATGAGCAGTTCTTC.

V usage is TRBV7-7 and J usage is TRBJ2-1; TRBD2 agrees at 11 bases. Germline assignment: CDR1 SSHAT and CDR2 FNYEAQ (reference sequence). V lost 5 bases and J lost 7; bases outside the gene matches: 13. The CDR3 spans 17 residues. The CDR3 sequence: CASSPFSIAGGLNEQFF. The CDR3 coding sequence is TGTGCCAGCAGCCCTTTTTCCATAGCGGGGGGGCTGAATGAGCAGTTCTTC.

Many counts were recorded for this clonotype. The rearrangement links TRBV4-1 to TRBJ2-1; D gene uncertain. Germline V gene data show CDR1 as MGHRA and CDR2 as YSYEKL. V was cut by 4 bases and J by 5 bases, with 9 bases left in between. The CDR3 is 13 amino acids. CDR3 coding DNA: TGCGCCAGCAGCCTAGGACCCCACAATGAGCAGTTCTTC. It translates to CASSLGPHNEQFF.

This clonotype was seen repeatedly, ten times or more. The chain combines TRBV5-1 with TRBJ2-7; a weak D match, TRBD2 (7 bases). The CDR3 is 14 amino acids. Trimming left V 5 bases short and J 4 bases short, with 16 bases between. Germline assignment: CDR1 SGHRS and CDR2 YFSETQ. The CDR3, as DNA: TGCGCCAGCAGAGGAGGGGGGGACGTATACGAGCAGTACTTC. This codes for CASRGGGDVYEQYF.

This clonotype was found many times. The CDR3 sequence is CAIRGSGGDEQFF. DNA for the CDR3: TGTGCCATCCGGGGTAGCGGGGGTGATGAGCAGTTCTTC. The gene calls are TRBV6-5 and TRBJ2-1; 9 positions agree with TRBD2. V was pared by 10 bases and J by 8 bases, with 9 bases of the junction left unmatched. Germline V gene sequence: CDR1 MNHEY, CDR2 SVGAGI. The CDR3 is made up of 13 amino acids.

This clonotype was recorded at least ten times. CDR3 in DNA: TGTGCCAGCAGCTTATTACTGGGGCCAGAGACCCAGTACTTC. Protein: CASSLLLGPETQYF. The chain has TRBV11-2 and TRBJ2-5, with a tentative D call TRBD1 (5 bases). CDR1 SGHAT and CDR2 FQNNGV come from the germline V gene. Trimming stripped 2 bases from V and 4 bases from J, with 11 bases between. CDR3 length: 14 amino acids.

There are many counts of this clonotype. Mismatch with germline at one junction end may stem from a read error. The V gene is TRBV5-1, the J gene TRBJ1-6; no firm D call. The length of the CDR3 is 13 residues. Germline V lookup: CDR1 SGHRS, CDR2 YFSETQ. The CDR3 bases are TGCGCCAGCAGCCAAACGGCATCTACACCCCTCAACTTT. As protein: CASSQTASTPLNF.

This clonotype was counted many times. This chain links TRBV24-1 with TRBJ2-5, with D uncertain. Germline V gene data show CDR1 as KGHDR and CDR2 as SFDVKD. The CDR3 extends over 14 amino acids. V shed 3 bases and J shed 4 bases, with 11 bases lying between them. DNA of the CDR3: TGTGCCACCAGTGATCTTAGTAACCCAGAGACCCAGTACTTC. Translating gives CATSDLSNPETQYF.

This clonotype showed up many times. The chain uses TRBV12-3 or TRBV12-4 and TRBJ1-2; unclear D gene. The CDR3 sequence is 13 residues long. Trimming cost V 5 bases and J 3 bases, with 10 bases left between them. The CDR3 bases are TGTGCCAGCAGTGTAGGGTATTACTATGGCTACACCTTC. Its translation is CASSVGYYYGYTF.

The chain is built from TRBV19 and TRBJ1-6, with a weak D call TRBD1 (6 bases). V lost 6 bases, J lost 7 bases, and 13 bases lay in between. Germline values: CDR1 LNHDA, CDR2 SQIVND (reference sequence). CDR3 size: 14 residues. CDR3 amino acids: CASRVAGANSPLHF. The CDR3 DNA follows: TGTGCCAGTAGAGTGGCAGGGGCCAATTCACCCCTCCACTTT.

This clonotype was recorded many times. The V call is TRBV6-6, the J call TRBJ1-1; the match to TRBD1 covers 7 bases. Germline V gives CDR1 MNHNY, CDR2 SVGAGI (reference sequence). The ends lost 2 bases at V and 3 bases at J; junction bases unmatched: 6. The CDR3 runs 15 residues. DNA of the CDR3: TGTGCCAGCAGTTACCGGACAGGTGTAGACACTGAAGCTTTCTTT. Translating gives CASSYRTGVDTEAFF.

This clonotype was seen many times. The chain links TRBV6-5 to TRBJ2-6; 9 positions match TRBD1. The CDR3 is 18 amino acids. Trimming removed 7 bases from V and 2 bases from J; junction bases left unmatched: 12. From germline, CDR1 is MNHEY and CDR2 SVGAGI. The DNA for the CDR3 is TGTGCCAGCACAGTCACGGGACAGGGATCGGCTGGGGCCAACGTCCTGACTTTC. Protein product: CASTVTGQGSAGANVLTF.